Included here is one TCR beta chain sequence, with context. The target antigen is unknown. This record belongs to a study of T cell responses to AZD1222 COVID-19 vaccine. V gave up 1 base and J gave up 7 bases, with 11 bases separating them. Germline CDR1 reads MGHDK; CDR2 reads SYGVNS. There are 15 residues in the CDR3. The repertoire was sequenced with immunoSEQ multiplex PCR; TCRdb's copy has only in-frame clones and lacks some. Counted here are 150,000 to 170,000 clones, about 90% occurring once; the ten biggest clones make up about 5.5%. Broader study findings: Spike regions recognized by vaccine-associated CD4 TCRs spanned the protein, led by 160-218 and 743-854.

Specimen: peripheral blood, collected on day 0 of MenACWY control vaccination. This clonotype was obtained from an adult in good health. J is TRBJ1-6 and V is TRBV25-1; D possibly corresponds to TRBD1 (5 bases). The CDR3 nucleotides are TGTGCCAGCAGTGAATCGGGCAGGGACAATTCACCCCTCCACTTT. Protein sequence: CASSESGRDNSPLHF.